The rows below give T cell receptor beta chains drawn from one sample of a study of CD8 T cells in ankylosing spondylitis. TCRdb re-called the 5' RACE reads with MiXCR, one entry per CDR3 protein. This sample carries about 360,000 distinct CDR3 sequences, roughly 15% of them seen once, and the ten largest clones take 1.1%. The sample taken for sequencing was blood, either unsorted or a sorted T cell fraction (not recorded which). The receptors stem from a male donor with ankylosing spondylitis or in good health (not recorded which). CDR3s include the opening cysteine and the closing phenylalanine or tryptophan. A D gene is named only where the DNA matches it firmly. Expanded clones get a size class; other rows say once, few or many, or leave the size out.

d_call,v_call,j_call,clone_size,cdr3_aa,cdr3_nt
NA,TRBV15,TRBJ1-2,few,CATSSQGGSYTF,TGTGCCACCAGCAGTCAGGGAGGTAGCTACACCTTC
NA,TRBV20-1,TRBJ1-2,NA,CSAPDRDTF,TGCAGTGCCCCCGACAGAGACACCTTC
TRBD1,TRBV6-1,TRBJ2-1,few,CASSSGTGIIYNEQFF,TGTGCCAGCAGCTCCGGGACAGGGATTATTTACAATGAGCAGTTCTTC
TRBD1,TRBV20-1,TRBJ1-6,NA,CSAAAGTANSPLHF,TGCAGTGCAGCCGCCGGGACAGCTAATTCACCCCTCCACTTT
NA,TRBV4-2,TRBJ2-4,NA,CASSQAADLAKNIQYF,TGTGCCAGCAGCCAAGCGGCAGACCTAGCCAAAAACATTCAGTACTTC
NA,TRBV10-3,TRBJ2-5,few,CAISELGREETQYF,TGTGCCATCAGTGAGCTTGGCAGGGAAGAGACCCAGTACTTC
NA,TRBV12-3/TRBV12-4,TRBJ1-5,many,CAISRGGQPQHF,TGTGCCATTTCGCGGGGAGGTCAGCCCCAGCATTTT
TRBD2,TRBV12-3/TRBV12-4,TRBJ2-7,NA,CASSSTPRTSGGGWYEQYF,TGTGCCAGCAGTTCTACCCCGCGGACTAGCGGAGGGGGGTGGTACGAGCAGTACTTC
TRBD1,TRBV2,TRBJ2-7,NA,CASRAGTGSYEQYF,TGTGCCAGCAGGGCCGGGACAGGGTCCTACGAGCAGTACTTC
TRBD2,TRBV5-1,TRBJ2-7,many,CASSFSGRLYEQYF,TGCGCCAGCAGCTTTAGCGGGAGGCTTTACGAGCAGTACTTC
NA,TRBV12-3/TRBV12-4,TRBJ2-5,few,CASSSTSPETQYF,TGTGCCAGCAGCTCAACTAGCCCAGAGACCCAGTACTTC
NA,TRBV6-4,TRBJ1-1,NA,CASSSPGGTEAFF,TGTGCCAGCAGTAGTCCAGGAGGGACTGAAGCTTTCTTT
TRBD2,TRBV5-1,TRBJ2-3,many,CASSSLRTSVSTDTQYF,TGCGCCAGCAGCTCCCTGCGGACTAGCGTTAGCACAGATACGCAGTATTTT
NA,TRBV6-5,TRBJ2-1,NA,CASSYSHGEQFF,TGTGCCAGCAGTTACAGCCATGGGGAGCAGTTCTTC
TRBD2,TRBV13,TRBJ2-1,few,CASSLVIAGGSSSYNEQFF,TGTGCCAGCAGCTTAGTTATAGCGGGGGGATCGAGCTCCTACAATGAGCAGTTCTTC
NA,TRBV5-1,TRBJ2-2,NA,CASSLASTAGELFF,TGCGCCAGCAGCTTGGCCAGTACAGCCGGGGAGCTGTTTTTT
TRBD1,TRBV20-1,TRBJ1-5,few,CSARQGVNQPQHF,TGCAGTGCTAGGCAGGGGGTTAATCAGCCCCAGCATTTT
TRBD1,TRBV20-1,TRBJ2-7,NA,CSARDQGTGGFYEQYF,TGCAGTGCTAGAGATCAGGGGACAGGAGGATTTTACGAGCAGTACTTC
TRBD1,TRBV5-1,TRBJ2-3,few,CASSLGPDRAHPSKDTQYF,TGCGCCAGCAGCTTGGGTCCGGACAGGGCTCACCCTTCAAAGGATACGCAGTATTTT
TRBD2,TRBV29-1,TRBJ2-2,few,CTWGSGRRTGELFF,TGCACCTGGGGGAGCGGGAGACGTACCGGGGAGCTGTTTTTT
NA,TRBV4-2,TRBJ2-7,many,CASSLTRTEPTYEQYF,TGTGCCAGCAGCCTGACTAGGACAGAACCTACCTACGAGCAGTACTTC
NA,TRBV11-2,TRBJ2-3,few,CASSSWGRPTDTQYF,TGTGCCAGCAGCTCCTGGGGCCGGCCCACGGATACGCAGTATTTT
NA,TRBV29-1,TRBJ2-2,NA,CSVRVTPNTGELFF,TGCAGCGTTAGGGTAACACCGAACACCGGGGAGCTGTTTTTT
TRBD2,TRBV20-1,TRBJ2-1,few,CSARVAGGPLYNEQFF,TGCAGTGCTAGGGTAGCGGGGGGCCCACTATACAATGAGCAGTTCTTC
TRBD1,TRBV5-5,TRBJ1-1,NA,CASSLTSEGAITEAFF,TGTGCCAGCAGCTTGACCAGTGAGGGGGCAATCACTGAAGCTTTCTTT
TRBD2,TRBV3-1,TRBJ2-7,NA,CASSGRAGAVEEQYF,TGTGCCAGCAGCGGACGAGCGGGAGCGGTGGAAGAGCAGTACTTC
TRBD2,TRBV12-3/TRBV12-4,TRBJ2-2,NA,CASTIAGTRPTGELFF,TGTGCCAGCACCATAGCCGGGACTAGGCCTACCGGGGAGCTGTTTTTT
NA,TRBV5-1,TRBJ1-1,many,CASSSEAGKAEAFF,TGCGCCAGCAGCTCTGAGGCAGGGAAGGCTGAAGCTTTCTTT
TRBD1,TRBV7-9,TRBJ2-5,few,CASSLWTGGDTGETQYF,TGTGCCAGCAGCCTCTGGACAGGGGGCGACACGGGGGAGACCCAGTACTTC
TRBD2,TRBV5-1,TRBJ2-3,NA,CATNSGRATDTQYF,TGCGCCACCAATAGCGGGAGGGCCACAGATACGCAGTATTTT
TRBD2,TRBV20-1,TRBJ2-1,NA,CSARDQLAASYNEQFF,TGCAGTGCTAGAGACCAACTAGCGGCTTCCTACAATGAGCAGTTCTTC
TRBD2,TRBV4-1,TRBJ2-1,NA,CASSQPLGGRSYNEQFF,TGCGCCAGCAGCCAACCCCTGGGAGGGAGATCCTACAATGAGCAGTTCTTC
NA,TRBV11-2,TRBJ1-1,few,CASSRLVWDTEAFF,TGTGCCAGCAGCCGCTTAGTATGGGACACTGAAGCTTTCTTT
NA,TRBV5-1,TRBJ2-1,few,CASSLVHGSTANEQFF,TGCGCCAGCAGCTTGGTTCACGGGAGTACCGCAAATGAGCAGTTCTTC
NA,TRBV7-2,TRBJ2-5,many,CASSPGLRIQSVETQYF,TGTGCCAGCAGCCCGGGATTAAGGATTCAATCAGTCGAGACCCAGTACTTC
TRBD1,TRBV5-1,TRBJ2-5,many,CASRLQGDETQYF,TGCGCCAGCAGGCTTCAGGGGGACGAGACCCAGTACTTC
TRBD2,TRBV10-3,TRBJ2-2,NA,CAISPGLAGAGDGELFF,TGTGCCATCAGTCCGGGACTAGCGGGAGCAGGGGACGGGGAGCTGTTTTTT
TRBD2,TRBV29-1,TRBJ2-3,few,CSVEPSGSEDTQYF,TGCAGCGTTGAACCTAGCGGGAGTGAAGATACGCAGTATTTT
NA,TRBV12-3/TRBV12-4,TRBJ2-5,NA,CASTLVAEETQYF,TGTGCCAGCACCCTCGTGGCAGAAGAGACCCAGTACTTC
TRBD1,TRBV20-1,TRBJ2-7,NA,CSAKGQGALSYEQYF,TGCAGTGCGAAGGGACAGGGGGCGCTCAGCTACGAGCAGTACTTC
NA,TRBV7-2,TRBJ1-2,NA,CASSLEGRSNYGYTF,TGTGCCAGCAGCTTAGAAGGGAGATCTAACTATGGCTACACCTTC
TRBD1,TRBV5-1,TRBJ2-3,many,CASSLRSTGQGTDTQYF,TGCGCCAGCAGCTTGAGATCTACGGGACAGGGCACAGATACGCAGTATTTT
NA,TRBV7-2,TRBJ1-2,many,CASSLDGGGKGYGYTF,TGTGCCAGCAGCTTAGATGGGGGGGGAAAGGGCTATGGCTACACCTTC
NA,TRBV5-6,TRBJ2-6,NA,CASSPDSGANVLTF,TGTGCCAGCAGCCCGGACTCTGGGGCCAACGTCCTGACTTTC
NA,TRBV7-9,TRBJ1-1,few,CASSSGRIEAFF,TGTGCCAGCAGCTCCGGACGGATTGAAGCTTTCTTT
NA,TRBV5-1,TRBJ2-3,many,CASSLGTVTDTQYF,TGCGCCAGCAGCTTGGGGACAGTCACAGATACGCAGTATTTT
NA,TRBV29-1,TRBJ1-5,few,CSVDGGPGSNQPQHF,TGCAGCGTTGACGGGGGGCCGGGGAGCAATCAGCCCCAGCATTTT
TRBD1,TRBV5-1,TRBJ2-7,many,CASSLGDRDYEQYF,TGCGCCAGCAGCTTGGGGGACAGGGACTACGAGCAGTACTTC
NA,TRBV29-1,TRBJ2-3,NA,CSVRGTRYSPDTQYF,TGCAGCGTCAGGGGGACTAGGTACTCCCCAGATACGCAGTATTTT
TRBD2,TRBV7-8,TRBJ2-1,few,CASSSREFLAGGPREQFF,TGTGCCAGCAGCTCGCGCGAATTCCTAGCGGGGGGGCCACGGGAGCAGTTCTTC
TRBD1,TRBV6-5,TRBJ2-7,NA,CASSYGTHRGEQYF,TGTGCCAGCAGTTACGGGACCCACAGGGGCGAGCAGTACTTC
NA,TRBV6-1,TRBJ1-1,NA,CASTDPAGNTEAFF,TGTGCCAGCACCGACCCCGCAGGGAACACTGAAGCTTTCTTT